The clone carrying this T cell receptor beta chain was observed many times. The antigen is not known. Using unique molecular identifiers, the investigators prepared the TCRbeta library. One entry per CDR3 protein results from TCRdb running MiXCR on the PCR reads. The sample yields approximately 650,000 distinct CDR3 sequences, 13% seen once. The data belong to a study of T-cell reconstitution after alpha-beta-depleted transplantation in children. Points from the study as a whole: Expanded graft clones numbering several hundred reportedly gave rise to alpha-beta T cells about two months after transplant.

The length of the CDR3 is 16 residues. The germline V and J ends were trimmed by 0 bases and 1 base, with 13 bases remaining between them. Looked up from germline, CDR1 is DFQATT and CDR2 is SNEGSKA (reference sequence). The sequence derives from a girl aged 2 to 10 with congenital amegakaryocytic thrombocytopenia, due to receive a stem cell transplant. The chain employs TRBV20-1 and TRBJ1-5; D may be TRBD1 (5 bases). Sequenced here: PBMCs, sampled before TCRalphabeta/CD19-depleted stem cell transplant. CDR3 bases: TGCAGTGCTAGAGATGATGAGGGGCTCAGCAATCAGCCCCAGCATTTT. Translation gives CSARDDEGLSNQPQHF.